This T cell receptor beta chain was observed in a study of control samples from healthy donors and cancer patients. Data came from immunoSEQ multiplex PCR; TCRdb stores just in-frame clones and leaves some out. The data contain 110,000 to 150,000 clones, about 90% of them singletons. The clonotype comes from a man between 18 and 35 years old in good health. Sequencing input: blood.

CDR3 DNA sequence: TGTGCCAGCAGCTTAACTAGCGGGGTCGGGGAGCAGTACTTC. Protein product: CASSLTSGVGEQYF. The chain uses TRBV7-9 and TRBJ2-7; 10 bases line up with TRBD2. V shed 2 bases, J shed 7 bases, and the junction held 5 bases outside the gene matches. Germline CDR1 reads SEHNR; CDR2 reads FQNEAQ (reference sequence). The CDR3 is made up of 14 amino acids.